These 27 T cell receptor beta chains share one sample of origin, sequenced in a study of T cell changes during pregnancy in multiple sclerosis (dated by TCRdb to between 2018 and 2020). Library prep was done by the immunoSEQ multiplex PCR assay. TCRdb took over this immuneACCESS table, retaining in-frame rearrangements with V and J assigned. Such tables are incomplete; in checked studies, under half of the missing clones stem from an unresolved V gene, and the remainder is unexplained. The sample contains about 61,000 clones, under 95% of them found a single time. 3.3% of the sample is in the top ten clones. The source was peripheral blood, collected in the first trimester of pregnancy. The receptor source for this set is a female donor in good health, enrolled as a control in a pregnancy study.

The CDR3, as DNA: TGCGCCAGCAGTGAAGGTTTTGCGGGGAGAGAAAAACTGTTTTTT. Translating gives CASSEGFAGREKLFF. The V call is TRBV10-2, the J call TRBJ1-4; no reliable D call. Germline CDR1 and CDR2: WSHSY and SAAADI. Trimming removed 3 bases at V and 8 bases at J, with 16 bases between. This CDR3 has 15 amino acids.

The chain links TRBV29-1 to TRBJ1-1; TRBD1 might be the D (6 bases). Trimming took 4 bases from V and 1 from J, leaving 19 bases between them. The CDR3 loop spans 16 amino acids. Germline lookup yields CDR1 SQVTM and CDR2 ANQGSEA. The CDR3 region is CSVAGTLTQGNTEAFF. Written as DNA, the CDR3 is TGCAGCGTTGCCGGGACGCTAACACAGGGGAACACTGAAGCTTTCTTT.

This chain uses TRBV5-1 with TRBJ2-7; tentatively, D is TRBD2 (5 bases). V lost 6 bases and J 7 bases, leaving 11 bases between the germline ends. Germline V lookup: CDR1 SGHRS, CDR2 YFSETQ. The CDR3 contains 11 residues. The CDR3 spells CASKAGGEQYF. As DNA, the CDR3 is TGCGCCAGCAAAGCAGGCGGGGAGCAGTACTTC.

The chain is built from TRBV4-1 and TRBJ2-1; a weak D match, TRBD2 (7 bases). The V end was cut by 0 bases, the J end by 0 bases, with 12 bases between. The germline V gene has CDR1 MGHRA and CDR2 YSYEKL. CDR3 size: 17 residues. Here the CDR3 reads CASSQDGRGASYNEQFF. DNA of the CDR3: TGCGCCAGCAGCCAAGATGGGAGGGGGGCCTCCTACAATGAGCAGTTCTTC.

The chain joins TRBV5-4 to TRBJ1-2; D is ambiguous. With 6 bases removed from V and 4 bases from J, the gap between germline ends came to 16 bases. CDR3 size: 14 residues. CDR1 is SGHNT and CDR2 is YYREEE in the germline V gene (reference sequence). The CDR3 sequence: CASTVGGVGYGYTF. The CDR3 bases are TGTGCCAGCACTGTGGGTGGAGTAGGCTATGGCTACACCTTC.

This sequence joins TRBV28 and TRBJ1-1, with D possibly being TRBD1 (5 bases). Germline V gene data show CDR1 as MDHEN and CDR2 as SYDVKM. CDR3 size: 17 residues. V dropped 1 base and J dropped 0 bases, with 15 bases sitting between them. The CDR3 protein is CASSLFGAGLMNTEAFF. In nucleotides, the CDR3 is TGTGCCAGCAGTTTATTTGGGGCAGGGCTCATGAACACTGAAGCTTTCTTT.

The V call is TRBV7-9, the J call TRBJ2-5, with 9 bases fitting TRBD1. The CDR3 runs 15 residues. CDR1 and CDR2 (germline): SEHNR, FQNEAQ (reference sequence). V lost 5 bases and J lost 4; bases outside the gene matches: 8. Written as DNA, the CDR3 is TGTGCCAGCAGCAGCTGGACAGGGGAAGGAGAGACCCAGTACTTC. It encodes CASSSWTGEGETQYF.

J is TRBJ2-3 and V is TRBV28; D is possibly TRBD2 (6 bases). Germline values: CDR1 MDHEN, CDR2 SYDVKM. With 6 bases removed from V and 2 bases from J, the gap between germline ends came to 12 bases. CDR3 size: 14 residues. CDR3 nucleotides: TGTGCCAGCAGATCGGGACTTTCCACAGATACGCAGTATTTT. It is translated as CASRSGLSTDTQYF.

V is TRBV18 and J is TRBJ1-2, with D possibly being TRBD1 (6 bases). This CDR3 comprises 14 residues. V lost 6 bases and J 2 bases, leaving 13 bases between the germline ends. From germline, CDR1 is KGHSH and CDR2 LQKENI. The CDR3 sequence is CASSNRTENYGYTF. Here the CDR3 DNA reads TGTGCCAGCTCGAACAGGACAGAGAACTATGGCTACACCTTC.

The CDR3 spells CAWGTGVGANVLTF. CDR3 nucleotide sequence: TGTGCCTGGGGGACAGGGGTTGGGGCCAACGTCCTGACTTTC. V is TRBV30 and J is TRBJ2-6; 10 positions match TRBD1. Per the germline V gene, CDR1 is GTSNPN and CDR2 is SVGIG (reference sequence). V dropped 5 bases and J dropped 3; count of bases not matched to a gene: 1. This CDR3 has 14 amino acids.

CDR3 DNA: TGTGCCAGCAGTCCCGGGACTAGCGGAGCCACGGTAGAGACCCAGTACTTC. It yields the protein CASSPGTSGATVETQYF. The V gene is TRBV7-3, the J gene TRBJ2-5, with TRBD2 matching over 11 bases. Trimming took 6 bases from V and 4 from J; bases not matched to a gene: 13. This CDR3 spans 17 amino acids. Germline CDR1 reads SGHTA; CDR2 reads FQGTGA.

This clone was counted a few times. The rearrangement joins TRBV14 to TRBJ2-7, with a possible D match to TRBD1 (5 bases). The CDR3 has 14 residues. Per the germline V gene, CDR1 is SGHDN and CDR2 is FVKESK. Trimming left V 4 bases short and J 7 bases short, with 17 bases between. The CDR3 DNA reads TGTGCCAGCAGCCTCCCCCAGGGAAAGGGGGAGCAGTACTTC. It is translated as CASSLPQGKGEQYF.

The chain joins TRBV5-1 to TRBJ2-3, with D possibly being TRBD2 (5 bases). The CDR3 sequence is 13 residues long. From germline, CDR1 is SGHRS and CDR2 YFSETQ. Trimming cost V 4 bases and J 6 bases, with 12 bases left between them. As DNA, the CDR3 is TGCGCCAGCAGCACACGCCGAGGGGATACGCAGTATTTT. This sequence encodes CASSTRRGDTQYF.

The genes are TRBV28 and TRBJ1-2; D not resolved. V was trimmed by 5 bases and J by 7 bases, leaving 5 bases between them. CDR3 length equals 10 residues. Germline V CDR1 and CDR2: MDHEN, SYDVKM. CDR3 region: CASSPGGYTF. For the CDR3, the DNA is TGTGCCAGCAGTCCCGGTGGCTACACCTTC.

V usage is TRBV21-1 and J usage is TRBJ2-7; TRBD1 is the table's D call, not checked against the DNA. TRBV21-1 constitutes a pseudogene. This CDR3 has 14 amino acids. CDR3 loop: CASSSRQDSYEQYF. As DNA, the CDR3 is TGTGCCAGCAGCAGTCGACAGGACTCCTACGAGCAGTACTTC.

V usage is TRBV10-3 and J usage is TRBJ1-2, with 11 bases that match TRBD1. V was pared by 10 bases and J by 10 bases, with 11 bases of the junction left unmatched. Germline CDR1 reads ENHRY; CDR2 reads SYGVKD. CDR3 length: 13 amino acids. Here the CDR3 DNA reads TGTGCCAGTTCAACCGGGACAGGGGGAGACTACACCTTC. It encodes CASSTGTGGDYTF.

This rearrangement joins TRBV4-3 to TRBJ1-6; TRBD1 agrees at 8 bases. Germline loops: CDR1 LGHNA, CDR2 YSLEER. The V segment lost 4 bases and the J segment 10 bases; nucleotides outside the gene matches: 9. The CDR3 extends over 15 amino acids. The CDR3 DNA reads TGCGCCAGCAGCCCGGATTGGACAGGGAACTCACCCCTCCACTTT. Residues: CASSPDWTGNSPLHF.

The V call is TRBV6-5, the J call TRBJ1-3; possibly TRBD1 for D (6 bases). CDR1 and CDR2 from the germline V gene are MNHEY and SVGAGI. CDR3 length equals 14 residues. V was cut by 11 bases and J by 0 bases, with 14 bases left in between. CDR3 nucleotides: TGTGCCGCTCGAAAGACAGGCTCTGGAAACACCATATATTTT. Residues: CAARKTGSGNTIYF.

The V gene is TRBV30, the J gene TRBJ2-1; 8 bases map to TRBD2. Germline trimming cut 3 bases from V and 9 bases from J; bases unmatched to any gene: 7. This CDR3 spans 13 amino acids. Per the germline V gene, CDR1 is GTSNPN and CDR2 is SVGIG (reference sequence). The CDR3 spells CAWRNSGVAEQFF. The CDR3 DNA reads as TGTGCCTGGAGGAATAGCGGGGTAGCTGAGCAGTTCTTC.

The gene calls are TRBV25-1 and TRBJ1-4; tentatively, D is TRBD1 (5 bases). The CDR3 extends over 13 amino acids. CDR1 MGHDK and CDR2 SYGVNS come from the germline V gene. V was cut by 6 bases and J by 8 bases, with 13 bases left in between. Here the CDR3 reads CASSVPGGEKLFF. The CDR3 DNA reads TGTGCCAGCAGCGTTCCGGGGGGGGAAAAACTGTTTTTT.

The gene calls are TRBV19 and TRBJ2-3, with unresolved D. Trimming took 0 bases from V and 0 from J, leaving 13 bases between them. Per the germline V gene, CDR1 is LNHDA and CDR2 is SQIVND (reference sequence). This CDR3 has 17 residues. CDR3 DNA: TGTGCCAGTAGTATAGATCATCAGGCAACTAGCACAGATACGCAGTATTTT. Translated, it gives CASSIDHQATSTDTQYF.

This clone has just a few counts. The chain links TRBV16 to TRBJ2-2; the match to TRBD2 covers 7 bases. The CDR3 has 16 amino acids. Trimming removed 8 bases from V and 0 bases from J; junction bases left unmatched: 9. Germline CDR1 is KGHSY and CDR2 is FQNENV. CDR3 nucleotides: TGTGCCAGCCTAAGCGGGGCGAACGCGAACACCGGGGAGCTGTTTTTT. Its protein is CASLSGANANTGELFF. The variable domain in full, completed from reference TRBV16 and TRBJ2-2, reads GEEVAQTPKHLVRGEGQKAKLYCAPIKGHSYVFWYQQVLKNEFKFLISFQNENVFDETGMPKERFSAKCLPNSPCSLEIQATKLEDSAVYFCASLSGANANTGELFFGEGSRLTVL.

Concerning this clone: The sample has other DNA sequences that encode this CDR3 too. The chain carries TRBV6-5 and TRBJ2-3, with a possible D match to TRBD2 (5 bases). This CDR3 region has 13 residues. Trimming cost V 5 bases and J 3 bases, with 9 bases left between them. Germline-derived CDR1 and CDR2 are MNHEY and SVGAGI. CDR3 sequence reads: CASSPTGTDTQYF. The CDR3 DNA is TGTGCCAGCAGTCCCACGGGGACAGATACGCAGTATTTT.

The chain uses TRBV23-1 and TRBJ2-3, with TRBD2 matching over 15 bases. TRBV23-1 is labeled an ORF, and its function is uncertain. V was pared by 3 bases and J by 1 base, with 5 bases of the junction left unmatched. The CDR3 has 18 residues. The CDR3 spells CASSHARTSGRGTDTQYF. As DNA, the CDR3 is TGCGCCAGCAGTCACGCACGGACTAGCGGGAGGGGCACAGATACGCAGTATTTT.

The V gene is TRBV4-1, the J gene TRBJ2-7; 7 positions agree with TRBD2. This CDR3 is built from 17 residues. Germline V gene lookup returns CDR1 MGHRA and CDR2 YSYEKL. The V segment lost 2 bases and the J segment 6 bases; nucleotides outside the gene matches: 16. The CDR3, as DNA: TGCGCCAGCAGCCAACAACCCAGGGAGGGGTATCCGGGCGAGCAGTACTTC. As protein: CASSQQPREGYPGEQYF.

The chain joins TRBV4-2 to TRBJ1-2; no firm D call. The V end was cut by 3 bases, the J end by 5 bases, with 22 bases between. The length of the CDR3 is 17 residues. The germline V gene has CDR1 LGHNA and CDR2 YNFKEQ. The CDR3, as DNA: TGTGCCAGCAGCCACCTTGAGCCGGGAACCATGGGTTATGGCTACACCTTC. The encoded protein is CASSHLEPGTMGYGYTF.

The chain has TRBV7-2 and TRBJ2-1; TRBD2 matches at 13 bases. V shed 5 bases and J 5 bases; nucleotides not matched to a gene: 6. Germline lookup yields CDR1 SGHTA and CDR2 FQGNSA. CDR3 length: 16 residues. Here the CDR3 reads CASSQPGLAGNNEQFF. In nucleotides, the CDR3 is TGTGCCAGCAGCCAACCGGGACTAGCGGGGAACAATGAGCAGTTCTTC.